This passage covers 9 T cell receptor beta chains from one sample sequenced in a study of shared T cell receptors in the human thymus. Only in-frame clones appear in the TCRdb table, and some are missing; sequencing was by immunoSEQ multiplex PCR. The data show about 660,000 clones, with about 87% seen just once and under 0.01% held by the top ten. The same data also contributed to another study, on human thymus T cells.

The sample comprised thymocytes. The receptors were gathered from a boy less than two years old with a congenital heart defect.

The rearrangement uses TRBV19 and TRBJ1-1; 10 bases line up with TRBD1. CDR1 and CDR2 from the germline V gene are LNHDA and SQIVND (reference sequence). The V gene end was trimmed by 3 bases and the J gene end by 5 bases; junction bases not matched to a gene: 15. This CDR3 spans 18 amino acids. CDR3 nucleotides: TGTGCCAGTAGTATCCCCGGGACAGGGGCTTTTGCAGTGACTGAAGCTTTCTTT. It yields the protein CASSIPGTGAFAVTEAFF.

This clone appeared a few times. The chain is built from TRBV6-5 and TRBJ2-7; TRBD2 aligns across 12 bases. This CDR3 comprises 15 residues. J was trimmed by 5 bases and V by 6 bases; bases with no gene match: 8. Germline V gene data show CDR1 as MNHEY and CDR2 as SVGAGI. CDR3 bases: TGTGCCAGCAGCGACAGACTAGCGGGGGTCCACGAGCAGTACTTC. It is translated as CASSDRLAGVHEQYF.

The genes are TRBV4-3 and TRBJ2-3; no clear D gene. With 3 bases removed from V and 2 bases from J, the gap between germline ends came to 9 bases. Germline V gene lookup returns CDR1 LGHNA and CDR2 YSLEER. The CDR3 has 14 amino acids. CDR3 DNA: TGCGCCAGCAGCCACGCGGCGAACACAGATACGCAGTATTTT. Translated: CASSHAANTDTQYF.

The chain carries TRBV14 and TRBJ2-1, with D unclear. CDR3 length: 15 residues. Germline loops: CDR1 SGHDN, CDR2 FVKESK. The V end lost 6 bases, the J end lost 0 bases, and 12 bases lay between the germline ends. CDR3 bases: TGTGCCAGCAGTCACAGTAACTCCTCCTACAATGAGCAGTTCTTC. It specifies CASSHSNSSYNEQFF. Together with reference TRBV14 and TRBJ2-1, the CDR3 gives the full variable domain: EAGVTQFPSHSVIEKGQTVTLRCDPISGHDNLYWYRRVMGKEIKFLLHFVKESKQDESGMPNNRFLAERTGGTYSTLKVQPAELEDSGVYFCASSHSNSSYNEQFFGPGTRLTVL.

This sequence joins TRBV15 and TRBJ1-4; D gene uncertain. Trimming left V 0 bases short and J 8 bases short, with 10 bases between. Germline values: CDR1 LNHNV, CDR2 YYDKDF (reference sequence). The CDR3 totals 14 residues. This chain's CDR3 is CATSRDGYSEKLFF. The CDR3 bases are TGTGCCACCAGCAGAGATGGATACAGCGAAAAACTGTTTTTT.

The CDR3 DNA sequence: TGTGCCAGCAGCCCCGGAGTTTACAGGGGAACGAACACCGGGGAGCTGTTTTTT. It translates to CASSPGVYRGTNTGELFF. This chain uses TRBV5-6 with TRBJ2-2; 7 bases match TRBD1. CDR1 and CDR2 (germline): SGHDT, YYEEEE. This CDR3 is built from 18 residues. V lost 4 bases and J lost 0; bases outside the gene matches: 12.

V usage is TRBV28 and J usage is TRBJ2-7; D is possibly TRBD1 (6 bases). V was clipped by 6 bases and J by 3 bases, with 21 bases between them. The CDR3 spans 16 residues. Germline CDR1 MDHEN, CDR2 SYDVKM. CDR3 amino acids: CASSHGKQGPRYEQYF. DNA of the CDR3: TGTGCCAGCAGCCATGGGAAACAGGGACCTCGCTACGAGCAGTACTTC.

Comment on this clone: The sample has other DNA sequences that encode this CDR3 too. The rearrangement joins TRBV28 to TRBJ2-7; 9 bases line up with TRBD1. Germline-derived CDR1 and CDR2 are MDHEN and SYDVKM. This CDR3 has 14 residues. Trimming at V came to 2 bases and at J to 2 bases, leaving 1 base not matched to a gene. The CDR3 protein is CASSLRDRAYEQYF. For the CDR3, the DNA is TGTGCCAGCAGTTTAAGGGACAGGGCCTACGAGCAGTACTTC.

This clone was observed a single time. The gene calls are TRBV4-3 and TRBJ2-3; 8 bases align to TRBD2. Germline lookup yields CDR1 LGHNA and CDR2 YSLEER. The length of the CDR3 is 18 residues. The junction had 12 bases not matched to a gene; V was cut back by 0 bases and J by 4 bases. CDR3 nucleotide sequence: TGCGCCAGCAGCCAAGAATTGGCAGCGGGGGACCTCCCAGATACGCAGTATTTT. Protein sequence: CASSQELAAGDLPDTQYF.